The 25 T cell receptor beta chains presented below share a single source sample, sequenced in a study of OX40 agonist ivuxolimab in advanced cancers. TCRdb keeps only in-frame clones here, not all; method: immunoSEQ multiplex PCR. The sample comprises about 75,000 clones, about 92% of which are singletons, and about 0.4% rests with the top ten. The sequences come from CD4+ or CD8+ T cells sorted from blood, collected in a trial of the OX40 agonist ivuxolimab. Receptor source: an adult with an advanced solid tumor such as melanoma, head and neck, liver or kidney cancer.

The genes are TRBV6-1 and TRBJ1-2; TRBD1 matches at 8 bases. V shed 0 bases, J shed 5 bases, and the junction held 8 bases outside the gene matches. This CDR3 contains 16 residues. Germline CDR1 is MNHNS and CDR2 is SASEGT. Here the CDR3 reads CASSEALTGGVYGYTF. DNA for the CDR3: TGTGCCAGCAGTGAAGCGCTTACAGGGGGGGTATATGGCTACACCTTC.

V and J are TRBV10-1 and TRBJ2-3; D is tentatively TRBD1 or TRBD2 (6 bases each). CDR1 and CDR2 (germline): WNHNN, SYGVQD (reference sequence). V lost 2 bases and J 4 bases, leaving 16 bases between the germline ends. The CDR3 extends over 16 amino acids. The CDR3 loop reads CASSEIPAGEADTQYF. In DNA, the CDR3 is TGCGCCAGCAGTGAGATTCCGGCAGGGGAGGCAGATACGCAGTATTTT.

This chain's CDR3 is CASRHRLAGVYSYEQYF. CDR3 in DNA: TGTGCCAGCAGGCATCGGCTAGCGGGAGTGTATTCCTACGAGCAGTACTTC. V is TRBV28 and J is TRBJ2-7, with 10 bases aligning to TRBD2. The trim removed 6 bases at V and 1 base at J, leaving 12 bases unmatched. This CDR3 has 17 residues. Germline assignment: CDR1 MDHEN and CDR2 SYDVKM. Filled out from reference TRBV28 and TRBJ2-7, the complete variable domain reads DVKVTQSSRYLVKRTGEKVFLECVQDMDHENMFWYRQDPGLGLRLIYFSYDVKMKEKGDIPEGYSVSREKKERFSLILESASTNQTSMYLCASRHRLAGVYSYEQYFGPGTRLTVT.

The chain uses TRBV11-2 and TRBJ2-7; TRBD1 matches at 9 bases. This CDR3 is 15 amino acids long. V shed 3 bases and J 3 bases; nucleotides not matched to a gene: 6. Germline CDR1 is SGHAT and CDR2 is FQNNGV. CDR3 sequence: CASSFSQGAVYEQYF. The DNA for the CDR3 is TGTGCCAGCAGCTTCTCACAGGGGGCGGTCTACGAGCAGTACTTC.

This sequence joins TRBV12-5 and TRBJ2-1; D is unclear. Germline CDR1 is LGHNT and CDR2 is FRNRAP. The V end was cut by 6 bases, the J end by 4 bases, with 7 bases between. The CDR3 covers 12 residues. As DNA, the CDR3 is TGTGCTAGTGGCCCGAATTACAATGAGCAGTTCTTC. This translates into CASGPNYNEQFF.

This sequence joins TRBV5-1 and TRBJ1-4, with a possible D match to TRBD1 (6 bases). Per germline, CDR1 SGHRS and CDR2 YFSETQ. V lost 3 bases to trimming and J lost 7 bases, with 25 bases between them. The CDR3 has 18 amino acids. CDR3 in DNA: TGCGCCAGCAGCTCCGGGGGTTTGGGGGCAGGGAGCGGTGAAAAACTGTTTTTT. This translates into CASSSGGLGAGSGEKLFF.

This clone was seen more than once but under ten times. V gene TRBV5-1 combines with J gene TRBJ1-1; D ambiguous. V lost 4 bases and J 7 bases, leaving 14 bases between the germline ends. CDR3 length: 13 amino acids. The germline gives CDR1 SGHRS, CDR2 YFSETQ. DNA of the CDR3: TGCGCCAGCAGCCCAATCGGTACGAATGAAGCTTTCTTT. Translation: CASSPIGTNEAFF.

This clone was detected a few times. The V and J genes are TRBV6-1 and TRBJ1-2; D is undetermined. V lost 3 bases and J lost 7, with 18 bases in between. This CDR3 region has 15 residues. The germline V gene has CDR1 MNHNS and CDR2 SASEGT. The CDR3 region has the DNA TGTGCCAGCAGTGATCGATTATACTCGGGGTCTGGCTACACCTTC. Its translation is CASSDRLYSGSGYTF.

This chain links TRBV6-5 with TRBJ1-2; 10 nucleotides line up with TRBD1. V lost 0 bases to trimming and J lost 5 bases; unmatched junction nucleotides: 3. This CDR3 spans 15 amino acids. The germline V gene encodes CDR1 MNHEY and CDR2 SVGAGI. The CDR3 DNA reads TGTGCCAGCAGTTACTCGGGACAGGGGTTGTATGGCTACACCTTC. It translates to CASSYSGQGLYGYTF.

V and J are TRBV5-1 and TRBJ2-7; 7 nucleotides agree with TRBD2. V dropped 0 bases and J dropped 0; count of bases not matched to a gene: 3. This CDR3 spans 15 amino acids. The germline V gene encodes CDR1 SGHRS and CDR2 YFSETQ. The CDR3, as DNA: TGCGCCAGCAGCTTGGTGGCTAGCGGCTCCTACGAGCAGTACTTC. Translation: CASSLVASGSYEQYF.

This rearrangement joins TRBV7-6 to TRBJ2-5; 9 bases line up with TRBD2. With 5 bases clipped from V and 2 bases from J, the junction kept 9 bases outside the gene matches. In germline, CDR1 is SGHVS, CDR2 FNYEAQ. The CDR3 spans 16 residues. CDR3 bases: TGTGCCAGCAGCCCTGTAAGACTAGCGGCACAAGAGACCCAGTACTTC. As protein: CASSPVRLAAQETQYF.

CDR3 nucleotide sequence: TGCGCCAGCAGCTTGGGACTAGCGGGCAATGAGCAGTTCTTC. Residues: CASSLGLAGNEQFF. The V call is TRBV5-1, the J call TRBJ2-1, with 10 bases aligning to TRBD2. This CDR3 region has 14 residues. Per germline, CDR1 SGHRS and CDR2 YFSETQ. With V trimmed by 0 bases and J by 6 bases, 0 bases remained unmatched. The whole variable domain, filled in from reference TRBV5-1 and TRBJ2-1, reads KAGVTQTPRYLIKTRGQQVTLSCSPISGHRSVSWYQQTPGQGLQFLFEYFSETQRNKGNFPGRFSGRQFSNSRSEMNVSTLELGDSALYLCASSLGLAGNEQFFGPGTRLTVL.

The genes are TRBV18 and TRBJ2-1; 10 positions match TRBD2. The V and J ends lost 2 bases and 4 bases, in that order; junction bases with no gene match: 5. The germline V gene encodes CDR1 KGHSH and CDR2 LQKENI. This CDR3 is 16 amino acids long. DNA for the CDR3: TGTGCCAGCTCACCAGACCCTAGCGGGAGTTACAATGAGCAGTTCTTC. It encodes CASSPDPSGSYNEQFF.

This clone was counted between two and nine times. The rearrangement uses TRBV10-2 and TRBJ2-1, with 13 bases aligning to TRBD2. CDR1 and CDR2 from the germline V gene are WSHSY and SAAADI. The CDR3 is 15 residues long. V lost 7 bases and J lost 5; bases outside the gene matches: 5. In DNA, the CDR3 is TGCGCCAGCATCGGACTAGCGGGAGTGGACAATGAGCAGTTCTTC. Translating it yields CASIGLAGVDNEQFF.

The J gene is TRBJ1-5, the V gene TRBV11-2, with D unclear. V shed 8 bases and J shed 0 bases, with 5 bases lying between them. In germline, CDR1 is SGHAT, CDR2 FQNNGV. This CDR3 contains 12 residues. CDR3 sequence reads: CASGDSNQPQHF. The CDR3 nucleotides are TGTGCCAGCGGTGATAGCAATCAGCCCCAGCATTTT.

The chain combines TRBV25-1 with TRBJ2-7; TRBD1 aligns across 11 bases. The CDR3 has 14 amino acids. The junction had 4 bases not matched to a gene; V was cut back by 6 bases and J by 3 bases. CDR1 is MGHDK, CDR2 SYGVNS, per germline. CDR3 amino acids: CASRGQGGIYEQYF. In DNA, the CDR3 is TGTGCCAGCAGGGGACAGGGGGGAATCTACGAGCAGTACTTC.

The chain recombines TRBV5-4 with TRBJ2-7; 13 bases fit TRBD2. The CDR3 extends over 16 amino acids. CDR1 is SGHNT, CDR2 YYREEE, per germline (reference sequence). V lost 4 bases and J lost 4; bases outside the gene matches: 8. The CDR3 DNA is TGTGCCAGCAGCCTGCGGACTAGCGGGGGTCCGTACGAGCAGTACTTC. Translating it yields CASSLRTSGGPYEQYF.

This chain connects TRBV2 to TRBJ1-2; maybe TRBD1 (5 bases). V was clipped by 6 bases and J by 3 bases, with 11 bases between them. CDR1 SNHLY and CDR2 FYNNEI come from the germline V gene. The CDR3 sequence is 13 residues long. CDR3 nucleotides: TGTGCCAGCAGCGTCAGGGTTGACTATGGCTACACCTTC. Translated, it gives CASSVRVDYGYTF.

The chain has TRBV4-1 and TRBJ2-5; 7 bases fit TRBD2. With V trimmed by 2 bases and J by 4 bases, 1 base remained unmatched. CDR3 length: 13 residues. Germline CDR1 MGHRA, CDR2 YSYEKL. Here the CDR3 reads CASSQREGETQYF. CDR3 coding DNA: TGCGCCAGCAGCCAAAGGGAGGGAGAGACCCAGTACTTC.

The rearrangement joins TRBV30 to TRBJ1-1; 9 nucleotides agree with TRBD1. Germline CDR1 is GTSNPN and CDR2 is SVGIG (reference sequence). CDR3 length equals 19 residues. V trimming: 2 bases; J trimming: 4 bases; junction bases outside the gene matches: 20. This CDR3 is CAWSFGAETRDRVGTEAFF. The CDR3 bases are TGTGCCTGGAGTTTCGGTGCTGAAACCCGGGACAGGGTGGGCACTGAAGCTTTCTTT.

The V call is TRBV9, the J call TRBJ2-3; the match to TRBD2 covers 8 bases. The CDR3 spans 16 residues. With V trimmed by 0 bases and J by 2 bases, 5 bases remained unmatched. Germline V gene lookup returns CDR1 SGDLS and CDR2 YYNGEE. The CDR3: CASSVEVSGITDTQYF. CDR3 sequence (DNA): TGTGCCAGCAGCGTAGAAGTTAGCGGGATCACAGATACGCAGTATTTT.

CDR3 coding DNA: TGCGCCAGCAGCACGTCGACTAGCAGAGAGACCCAGTACTTC. Its protein product is CASSTSTSRETQYF. The V and J genes are TRBV5-1 and TRBJ2-5; 7 nucleotides agree with TRBD2. CDR1 and CDR2 (germline): SGHRS, YFSETQ. V lost 4 bases, J lost 4 bases, and 7 bases stayed unmatched. The CDR3 covers 14 residues.

CDR3 amino acids: CATTPFASGQETQYF. The CDR3 DNA reads as TGTGCCACAACTCCCTTCGCTAGCGGACAAGAGACCCAGTACTTC. This chain joins TRBV7-8 and TRBJ2-5; 7 nucleotides agree with TRBD2. Trimming removed 10 bases from V and 2 bases from J; junction bases left unmatched: 13. Germline V gene sequence: CDR1 SGHVS, CDR2 FQNEAQ. This CDR3 spans 15 amino acids.

J is TRBJ2-7 and V is TRBV9, with D tentatively TRBD1 (6 bases). This CDR3 contains 15 residues. Trimming pared 1 base from V and 2 bases from J, leaving 13 bases between. CDR1 is SGDLS, CDR2 YYNGEE, per germline. The CDR3 nucleotides are TGTGCCAGCAGCGTACAGGGGACGCCGCCCTACGAGCAGTACTTC. Its translation is CASSVQGTPPYEQYF.

The chain joins TRBV15 to TRBJ1-1; no clear D gene. V was shortened by 4 bases and J by 1 base, with 13 bases between the two germline ends. Germline lookup yields CDR1 LNHNV and CDR2 YYDKDF (reference sequence). This CDR3 region has 15 residues. CDR3 residues: CATSIEQQRNTEAFF. CDR3 coding DNA: TGTGCCACCAGCATAGAGCAACAGAGGAACACTGAAGCTTTCTTT.